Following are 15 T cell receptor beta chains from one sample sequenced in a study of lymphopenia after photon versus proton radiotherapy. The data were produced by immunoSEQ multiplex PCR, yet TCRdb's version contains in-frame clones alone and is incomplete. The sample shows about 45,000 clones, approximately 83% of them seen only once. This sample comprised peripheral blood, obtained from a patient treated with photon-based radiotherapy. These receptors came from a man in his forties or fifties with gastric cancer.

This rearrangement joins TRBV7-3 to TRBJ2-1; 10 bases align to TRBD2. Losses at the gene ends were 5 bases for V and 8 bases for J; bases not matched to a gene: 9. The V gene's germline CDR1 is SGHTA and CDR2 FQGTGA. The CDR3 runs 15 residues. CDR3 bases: TGTGCCAGCAGCACCGGGACTAGCGTTGTGGATGAGCAGTTCTTC. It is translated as CASSTGTSVVDEQFF. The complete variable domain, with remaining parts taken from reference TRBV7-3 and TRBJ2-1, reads GAGVSQTPSNKVTEKGKYVELRCDPISGHTALYWYRQSLGQGPEFLIYFQGTGAADDSGLPNDRFFAVRPEGSVSTLKIQRTERGDSAVYLCASSTGTSVVDEQFFGPGTRLTVL.

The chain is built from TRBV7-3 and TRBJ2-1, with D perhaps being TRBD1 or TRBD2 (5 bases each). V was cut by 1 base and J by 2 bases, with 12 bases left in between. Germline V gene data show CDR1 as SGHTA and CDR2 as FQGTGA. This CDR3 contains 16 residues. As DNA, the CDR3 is TGTGCCAGCAGCTTAAATTCGGGGCGAGCCTACAATGAGCAGTTCTTC. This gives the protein CASSLNSGRAYNEQFF.

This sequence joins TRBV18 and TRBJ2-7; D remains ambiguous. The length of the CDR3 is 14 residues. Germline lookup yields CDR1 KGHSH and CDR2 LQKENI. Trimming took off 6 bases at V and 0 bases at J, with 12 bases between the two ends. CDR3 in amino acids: CASSQGSHSYEQYF. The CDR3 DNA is TGTGCCAGCTCCCAAGGGTCCCACTCCTACGAGCAGTACTTC.

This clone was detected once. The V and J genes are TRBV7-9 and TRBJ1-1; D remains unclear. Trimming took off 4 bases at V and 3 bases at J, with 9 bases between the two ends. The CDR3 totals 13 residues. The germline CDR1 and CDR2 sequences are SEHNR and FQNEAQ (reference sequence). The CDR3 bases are TGTGCCAGCAGCTCCTTAGCCTACACTGAAGCTTTCTTT. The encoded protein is CASSSLAYTEAFF.

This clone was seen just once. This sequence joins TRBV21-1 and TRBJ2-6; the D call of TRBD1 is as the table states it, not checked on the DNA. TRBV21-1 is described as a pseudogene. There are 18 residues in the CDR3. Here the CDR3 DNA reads TGTGCCAGCAGCAAAGCAGACAGGTCTGACTCTGGGGCCAACGTCCTGACTTTC. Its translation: CASSKADRSDSGANVLTF.

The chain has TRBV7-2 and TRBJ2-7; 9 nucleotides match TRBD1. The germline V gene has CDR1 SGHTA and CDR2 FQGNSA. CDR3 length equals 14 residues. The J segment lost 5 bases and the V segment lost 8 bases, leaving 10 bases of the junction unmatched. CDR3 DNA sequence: TGTGCCAGCGAATCCGGGACAGGGATCCACGAGCAGTACTTC. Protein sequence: CASESGTGIHEQYF.

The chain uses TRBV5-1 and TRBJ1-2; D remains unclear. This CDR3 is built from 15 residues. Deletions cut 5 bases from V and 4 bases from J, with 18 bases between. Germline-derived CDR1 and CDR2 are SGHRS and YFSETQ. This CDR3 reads CASRLTWERFYGYTF. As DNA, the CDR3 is TGCGCCAGCAGACTGACGTGGGAGAGGTTCTATGGCTACACCTTC.

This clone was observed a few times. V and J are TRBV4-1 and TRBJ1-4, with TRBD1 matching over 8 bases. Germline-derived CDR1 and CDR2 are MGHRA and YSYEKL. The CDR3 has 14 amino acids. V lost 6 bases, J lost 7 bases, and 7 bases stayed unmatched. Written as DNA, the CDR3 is TGCGCCAGCAGGACAGACAGGGGAGGTGAAAAACTGTTTTTT. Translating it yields CASRTDRGGEKLFF.

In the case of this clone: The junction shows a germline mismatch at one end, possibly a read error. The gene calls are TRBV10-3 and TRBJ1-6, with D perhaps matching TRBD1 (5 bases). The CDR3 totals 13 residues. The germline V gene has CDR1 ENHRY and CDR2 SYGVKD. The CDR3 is CANRDGRDSPPHF. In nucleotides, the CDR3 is TGTGCCAACCGGGACGGGAGGGATTCACCCCCCCACTTT.

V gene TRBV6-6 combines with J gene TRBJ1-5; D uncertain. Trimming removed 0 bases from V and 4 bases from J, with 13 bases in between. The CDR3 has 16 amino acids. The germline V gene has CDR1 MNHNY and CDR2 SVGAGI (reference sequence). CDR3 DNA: TGTGCCAGCAGTTACTCGATGGGATGGGAAAATCAGCCCCAGCATTTT. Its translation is CASSYSMGWENQPQHF.

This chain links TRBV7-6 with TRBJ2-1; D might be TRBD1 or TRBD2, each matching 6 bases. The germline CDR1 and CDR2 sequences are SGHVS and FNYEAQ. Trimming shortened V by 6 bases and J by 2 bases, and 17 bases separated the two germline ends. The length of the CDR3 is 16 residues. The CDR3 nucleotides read TGTGCCAGCAGGCGCACGTACGGGGGCGCCTACAATGAGCAGTTCTTC. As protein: CASRRTYGGAYNEQFF. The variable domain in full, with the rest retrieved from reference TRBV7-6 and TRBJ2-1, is GAGVSQSPRYKVTKRGQDVALRCDPISGHVSLYWYRQALGQGPEFLTYFNYEAQQDKSGLPNDRFSAERPEGSISTLTIQRTEQRDSAMYRCASRRTYGGAYNEQFFGPGTRLTVL.

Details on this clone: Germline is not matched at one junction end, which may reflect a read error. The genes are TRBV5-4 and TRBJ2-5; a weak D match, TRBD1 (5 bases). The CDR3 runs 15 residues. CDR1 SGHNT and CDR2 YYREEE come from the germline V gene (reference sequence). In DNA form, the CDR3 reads TGTGCCAGCAGCTTGTTTGAGACAGCAAGAGAGTCCCAGTACTTC. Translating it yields CASSLFETARESQYF.

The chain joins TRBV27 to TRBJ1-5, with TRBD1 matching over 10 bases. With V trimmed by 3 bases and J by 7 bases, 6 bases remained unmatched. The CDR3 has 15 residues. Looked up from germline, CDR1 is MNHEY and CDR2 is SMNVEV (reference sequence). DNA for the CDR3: TGTGCCAGCAGTTTGACAGGGGGCACGGGGCAGCCCCAGCATTTT. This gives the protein CASSLTGGTGQPQHF.

CDR3: CASSLNTYEQYF. CDR3 bases: TGTGCCAGCAGCTTAAATACCTACGAGCAGTACTTC. This chain connects TRBV7-2 to TRBJ2-7; no reliable D call. From germline, CDR1 is SGHTA and CDR2 FQGNSA. The CDR3 loop spans 12 amino acids. Trimming took off 2 bases at V and 2 bases at J, with 4 bases between the two ends. Based on the CDR3 plus reference TRBV7-2 and TRBJ2-7, the full variable domain is GAGVSQSPSNKVTEKGKDVELRCDPISGHTALYWYRQSLGQGLEFLIYFQGNSAPDKSGLPSDRFSAERTGGSVSTLTIQRTQQEDSAVYLCASSLNTYEQYFGPGTRLTVT.

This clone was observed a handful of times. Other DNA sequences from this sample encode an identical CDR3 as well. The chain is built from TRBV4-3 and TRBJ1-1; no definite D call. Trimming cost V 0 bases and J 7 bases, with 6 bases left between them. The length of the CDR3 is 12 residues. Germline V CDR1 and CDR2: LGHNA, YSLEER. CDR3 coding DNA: TGCGCCAGCAGCCAAGATCGGCGTGAAGCTTTCTTT. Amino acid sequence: CASSQDRREAFF.